These T cell receptor beta chains were read from a single sample in a study of cytomegalovirus exposure and HLA in healthy donors. TCRdb's table, derived via immunoSEQ multiplex PCR, lists solely in-frame clones and lacks some. The profile shows 170,000 or so clones, 80% of them singletons. The sequenced sample was PBMCs. The source of these receptors is a boy aged 5 to 17 in good health and CMV-seronegative. Both conserved end residues are part of each CDR3. A D gene is named only where the DNA matches it firmly. Size is stated for part of the rows, as once, few or many counts, or as a class when the clone is expanded.

13,TRBJ2-1,few,NA,TRBV12-5,CASGLYGSAEQFF,TGTGCTAGTGGTTTGTATGGTAGCGCTGAGCAGTTCTTC
16,TRBJ1-2,NA,NA,TRBV11-2,CASSSPWETPYYGYTF,TGTGCCAGCAGCTCACCTTGGGAGACCCCGTACTATGGCTACACCTTC
14,TRBJ1-1,NA,NA,TRBV19,CASSQGLGNTEAFF,TGTGCCAGTAGCCAGGGTTTGGGGAACACTGAAGCTTTCTTT
16,TRBJ1-2,NA,TRBD1,TRBV6-5,CASSYSDGTEGNGYTF,TGTGCCAGCAGTTACTCGGACGGGACAGAAGGAAATGGCTACACCTTC
14,TRBJ2-1,NA,TRBD2,TRBV6-4,CASSPSGSFDEQFF,TGTGCCAGCAGCCCTAGCGGGAGTTTCGATGAGCAGTTCTTC
15,TRBJ2-6,NA,NA,TRBV30,CAWSVPSSGANVLTF,TGTGCCTGGAGTGTCCCCTCCTCTGGGGCCAACGTCCTGACTTTC
16,TRBJ2-7,NA,NA,TRBV4-3,CASSQARGPRGYEQYF,TGCGCCAGCAGCCAAGCCAGGGGCCCCCGGGGCTACGAGCAGTACTTC
15,TRBJ1-1,NA,NA,TRBV19,CASSIVDRPNTEAFF,TGTGCCAGTAGTATAGTTGACAGACCGAACACTGAAGCTTTCTTT
14,TRBJ2-3,NA,NA,TRBV7-6,CASSSYSARGAQYF,TGTGCCAGCAGCTCCTACAGTGCTAGGGGCGCGCAGTATTTT
13,TRBJ1-1,NA,NA,TRBV27,CASSLTGNTEAFF,TGTGCCAGCAGTCTGACAGGGAACACTGAAGCTTTCTTT
19,TRBJ2-3,NA,TRBD2,TRBV11-3,CASSRGLAGGLVSTDTQYF,TGTGCCAGCAGCCGGGGACTAGCGGGGGGGCTGGTTTCAACAGATACGCAGTATTTT
13,TRBJ2-7,NA,TRBD1,TRBV19,CATSGTGAYEQHF,TGTGCCACTTCAGGGACAGGGGCCTACGAGCAGCACTTC
15,TRBJ2-7,NA,TRBD2,TRBV6-4,CASSDSSGGSYEQYF,TGTGCCAGCAGTGACTCTAGCGGGGGCTCCTACGAGCAGTACTTC
13,TRBJ2-7,few,NA,TRBV7-9,CASSLDSIYEQYF,TGTGCCAGCAGCTTAGACAGTATCTACGAGCAGTACTTC
15,TRBJ1-6,few,TRBD1,TRBV25-1,CASSEYQGAVSPLHF,TGTGCCAGCAGTGAATATCAGGGGGCGGTGTCACCCCTCCACTTT
12,TRBJ2-7,NA,NA,TRBV11-3,CASSLVAGWQYF,TGTGCCAGCAGCTTAGTCGCGGGATGGCAGTACTTC
16,TRBJ1-2,NA,NA,TRBV30,CAWSVPPGLGDYGYTF,TGTGCCTGGAGTGTACCTCCGGGACTTGGGGACTATGGCTACACCTTC
12,TRBJ1-1,NA,NA,TRBV2,CASSGLGSRAFF,TGTGCCAGCAGTGGGCTCGGATCGCGGGCTTTCTTT
12,TRBJ1-1,once,NA,TRBV29-1,CSVGGGNTEAFF,TGCAGCGTTGGGGGGGGGAACACTGAAGCTTTCTTT
12,TRBJ1-3,NA,NA,TRBV19,CASSIKGNTIYF,TGTGCCAGTAGTATAAAGGGGAACACCATATATTTT
15,TRBJ1-4,NA,NA,TRBV9,CASSVGQAANEKLFF,TGTGCCAGCAGCGTAGGACAGGCAGCTAATGAAAAACTGTTTTTT
17,TRBJ2-4,NA,TRBD2,TRBV7-2,CASSSPGGGAAKNIQYF,TGTGCCAGCAGCTCGCCGGGGGGGGGAGCGGCCAAAAACATTCAGTACTTC
14,TRBJ1-4,NA,NA,TRBV19,CASTDTVPNEKLFF,TGTGCCAGTACTGATACAGTCCCTAATGAAAAACTGTTTTTT
16,TRBJ1-1,NA,NA,TRBV19,CASSIDGAGYDTEAFF,TGTGCCAGTAGTATAGATGGTGCAGGGTACGACACTGAAGCTTTCTTT
16,TRBJ1-3,NA,TRBD1,TRBV19,CASSIGTGDSGNTIYF,TGTGCCAGTAGTATTGGGACAGGCGACTCTGGAAACACCATATATTTT
17,TRBJ2-1,few,TRBD2,TRBV5-5,CASTDPERGAGYNEQFF,TGTGCCAGCACCGATCCTGAGCGGGGGGCCGGATACAATGAGCAGTTCTTC
16,TRBJ2-3,NA,TRBD1,TRBV5-1,CASSLSGQGATDTQYF,TGCGCCAGCAGCTTGTCGGGACAGGGGGCAACAGATACGCAGTATTTT
15,TRBJ2-7,NA,TRBD1,TRBV9,CASSVDETGNYEQYF,TGTGCCAGCAGCGTAGACGAGACAGGGAATTACGAGCAGTACTTC